The 9 T cell receptor beta chains below come from one sample, sequenced in a study of technical replicates of blood from several donors. Produced via immunoSEQ multiplex PCR; TCRdb's table is partial and in-frame only. The sample includes about 85,000 clones, approximately 94% of them seen just once. The specimen sequenced was T cells isolated from PBMCs. These receptor sequences come from a human donor in good health.

This chain uses TRBV6-5 with TRBJ2-3; D remains unclear. This CDR3 is built from 15 residues. Looked up from germline, CDR1 is MNHEY and CDR2 is SVGAGI. V was clipped by 1 base and J by 2 bases, with 10 bases between them. CDR3 bases: TGTGCCAGCAGTTACTATGGAGCGAACACAGATACGCAGTATTTT. Protein product: CASSYYGANTDTQYF.

This clone was found once. The chain combines TRBV19 with TRBJ1-3; D is uncertain. V was shortened by 10 bases and J by 0 bases, with 13 bases between the two germline ends. The CDR3 extends over 14 amino acids. The germline V gene encodes CDR1 LNHDA and CDR2 SQIVND (reference sequence). The CDR3 nucleotides are TGTGCCACCAAGGAGCTAATCTCTGGAAACACCATATATTTT. This encodes CATKELISGNTIYF.

This chain links TRBV6-5 with TRBJ1-2; 9 bases are a match to TRBD1. Trimming at V came to 5 bases and at J to 2 bases, leaving 3 bases not matched to a gene. Germline assignment: CDR1 MNHEY and CDR2 SVGAGI. The CDR3 has 14 amino acids. CDR3 nucleotides: TGTGCCAGCAGTCCGACAGGGGGAAACTATGGCTACACCTTC. Translation: CASSPTGGNYGYTF.

The chain combines TRBV2 with TRBJ2-7; maybe TRBD1 (6 bases). Trimming removed 7 bases at V and 2 bases at J, with 12 bases between. The CDR3 spans 13 residues. The germline gives CDR1 SNHLY, CDR2 FYNNEI. In DNA form, the CDR3 reads TGTGCCAGCACTGAGACAGGTACCTACGAGCAGTACTTC. Amino acids: CASTETGTYEQYF. Supplemented by reference TRBV2 and TRBJ2-7, the full variable domain reads EPEVTQTPSHQVTQMGQEVILRCVPISNHLYFYWYRQILGQKVEFLVSFYNNEISEKSEIFDDQFSVERPDGSNFTLKIRSTKLEDSAMYFCASTETGTYEQYFGPGTRLTVT.

J is TRBJ1-1 and V is TRBV5-8; D might be TRBD1 (6 bases). V was trimmed by 4 bases and J by 0 bases, leaving 13 bases between them. Germline CDR1 reads SGHTS; CDR2 reads YDEGEE. This CDR3 has 15 residues. The CDR3 region has the DNA TGTGCCAGCAGCCCGTGGACAGACATGAACACTGAAGCTTTCTTT. It encodes CASSPWTDMNTEAFF. Full variable domain (remainder filled in from reference TRBV5-8 and TRBJ1-1): EAGVTQSPTHLIKTRGQQATLRCSPISGHTSVYWYQQALGLGLQFLLWYDEGEERNRGNFPPRFSGRQFPNYSSELNVNALELEDSALYLCASSPWTDMNTEAFFGQGTRLTVV.

This chain joins TRBV6-1 and TRBJ1-2; 9 bases agree with TRBD1. V shed 6 bases, J shed 7 bases, and the junction held 9 bases outside the gene matches. Germline CDR1 and CDR2: MNHNS and SASEGT. The CDR3 is made up of 14 amino acids. The CDR3 DNA sequence: TGTGCCAGCAGCCCGGGACAGGGTCGGTTTGGCTACACCTTC. This gives the protein CASSPGQGRFGYTF.

The V and J genes are TRBV28 and TRBJ1-5; D might be TRBD1 (5 bases). V was shortened by 7 bases and J by 1 base, with 17 bases between the two germline ends. CDR1 MDHEN and CDR2 SYDVKM come from the germline V gene. CDR3 length: 16 amino acids. CDR3 nucleotide sequence: TGTGCCAGCAAGAAGGCAGTGACAGCGAGCAATCAGCCCCAGCATTTT. This translates into CASKKAVTASNQPQHF.

This clone was seen once. This sample includes further DNA sequences coding for the same CDR3. The chain uses TRBV29-1 and TRBJ1-1; no definite D call. The CDR3 loop spans 11 amino acids. Trimming shortened V by 3 bases and J by 1 base, and 3 bases separated the two germline ends. Germline V gives CDR1 SQVTM, CDR2 ANQGSEA. In DNA form, the CDR3 reads TGCAGCGTTGATCGGAACACTGAAGCTTTCTTT. It codes for CSVDRNTEAFF.

The CDR3 is CSALVAGEQYF. CDR3 nucleotide sequence: TGCAGTGCCCTAGTAGCGGGAGAGCAGTACTTC. The chain carries TRBV20-1 and TRBJ2-7; 8 bases match TRBD2. Unmatched junction bases numbered 5, after V lost 6 bases and J lost 7 bases. Germline assignment: CDR1 DFQATT and CDR2 SNEGSKA (reference sequence). There are 11 residues in the CDR3.